This T cell receptor (beta chain) was captured in a study of T-cell memory formation after mild COVID-19. Study as a whole: In these data, TCR clusters were largely donor specific.

The authors produced TCR alpha and TCR beta cDNA libraries with sample barcodes and UMIs by 5'RACE using constant-segment primers. One entry per CDR3 protein results from TCRdb running MiXCR on the 5' RACE reads. The profile shows about 150,000 distinct CDR3 sequences, under 25% of them singletons. Germline V CDR1 and CDR2: LGHNA, YSLEER. Trimming pared 1 base from V and 9 bases from J, leaving 9 bases between. The CDR3 runs to 13 residues. The chain links TRBV4-3 to TRBJ2-2, with a tentative D call TRBD2 (6 bases). Sequenced input: PBMCs or a T cell subset sorted from them (not recorded which). The clonotype was recovered from an adult woman who had mild COVID-19 (a few samples of this study predate the infection). Cell type and time point are not known. The CDR3: CASSQGRARELFF. The CDR3 region has the DNA TGCGCCAGCAGCCAAGGGAGGGCCCGGGAGCTGTTTTTT.